The 10 T cell receptor beta chains listed next were all sequenced from one sample in a study of PD-1 blockade in classical Hodgkin lymphoma (TCRdb year 2020). The protocol used for the library was the immunoSEQ multiplex PCR assay. In its TCRdb copy, this immuneACCESS table keeps in-frame sequences only and misses some clones. Where compared with another copy, unresolved V genes explain less than half of these, and the others have no known cause. The table for this sample lists roughly 39,000 clones; 70% to 80% of them were counted only once. Approximately 9.4% of the sample is taken by the ten largest. The sample's time point label, in plain terms: cycle 4 day 1 (C4D1), after 5 to 7 weeks of nivolumab. Every trial patient had relapsed following autologous stem cell transplantation, and prior brentuximab vedotin exposure was what differed among cohorts A, B and C. This sample comprised peripheral blood mononuclear cells (PBMCs), obtained before the fourth cycle of nivolumab. The receptors were sampled from a human donor with classical Hodgkin lymphoma.

This clone came up a few times. The gene calls are TRBV19 and TRBJ1-1; the D gene is possibly TRBD1 (5 bases). Germline CDR1 is LNHDA and CDR2 is SQIVND (reference sequence). With 5 bases removed from V and 0 bases from J, the gap between germline ends came to 10 bases. This CDR3 has 14 amino acids. The DNA for the CDR3 is TGTGCCAGTAGTTCCAGGGTCATGAACACTGAAGCTTTCTTT. As protein: CASSSRVMNTEAFF.

The chain combines TRBV18 with TRBJ1-1; 8 nucleotides match TRBD1. Germline loops: CDR1 KGHSH, CDR2 LQKENI. There are 14 residues in the CDR3. Germline trimming cut 3 bases from V and 3 bases from J; bases unmatched to any gene: 3. The CDR3 DNA sequence: TGTGCCAGCTCACCCGCGGGACAGGACACTGAAGCTTTCTTT. Its protein product is CASSPAGQDTEAFF.

For the CDR3, the DNA is TGTGCCACCAGCAGAGGACAGGGCAATCAGCCCCAGCATTTT. Amino acids: CATSRGQGNQPQHF. J is TRBJ1-5 and V is TRBV15; D perhaps matches TRBD1 (6 bases). Looked up from germline, CDR1 is LNHNV and CDR2 is YYDKDF (reference sequence). The length of the CDR3 is 14 residues. V shed 1 base and J shed 2 bases, with 6 bases lying between them.

The CDR3 nucleotides read TGTGCCAGCGCGCAGGGATTTCGGGAAAAACTGTTTTTT. This translates into CASAQGFREKLFF. The chain is built from TRBV2 and TRBJ1-4; possible D gene TRBD1, 5 bases. CDR3 size: 13 residues. V was pared by 8 bases and J by 8 bases, with 15 bases between. Germline V gene sequence: CDR1 SNHLY, CDR2 FYNNEI.

This chain joins TRBV7-3 and TRBJ2-5; D is unclear. V gave up 5 bases and J gave up 2 bases, with 9 bases separating them. CDR3 size: 13 residues. Germline values: CDR1 SGHTA, CDR2 FQGTGA. The DNA for the CDR3 is TGTGCCAGCAGCCCGTCTGATCAAGAGACCCAGTACTTC. It is translated as CASSPSDQETQYF.

V gene TRBV28 combines with J gene TRBJ2-3; TRBD2 matches at 10 bases. The CDR3 spans 14 residues. Germline-derived CDR1 and CDR2 are MDHEN and SYDVKM. V trimming: 7 bases; J trimming: 5 bases; junction bases outside the gene matches: 6. CDR3 residues: CASKLAGLVDTQYF. CDR3 sequence (DNA): TGTGCCAGCAAACTAGCGGGGCTAGTAGATACGCAGTATTTT.

This clone is a singleton in its sample. The chain couples TRBV6-5 to TRBJ2-5, with 11 bases matching TRBD2. CDR3 length: 13 residues. Trimming removed 10 bases from V and 1 base from J; junction bases left unmatched: 2. The germline V gene has CDR1 MNHEY and CDR2 SVGAGI. The CDR3 loop is CATLAGGQETQYF. The CDR3 DNA reads as TGTGCCACCCTAGCGGGGGGCCAAGAGACCCAGTACTTC.

The chain has TRBV4-3 and TRBJ2-7, with D unclear. Trimming pared 0 bases from V and 2 bases from J, leaving 11 bases between. The CDR3 spans 15 residues. Germline assignment: CDR1 LGHNA and CDR2 YSLEER. CDR3 sequence reads: CASSQDMNTPYEQYF. In DNA, the CDR3 is TGCGCCAGCAGCCAAGATATGAATACCCCCTACGAGCAGTACTTC.

This clone was observed a few times. The rearrangement joins TRBV13 to TRBJ2-7, with 7 bases fitting TRBD1. The length of the CDR3 is 15 residues. CDR1 is PRHDT, CDR2 FYEKMQ, per germline (reference sequence). Trimming at V came to 5 bases and at J to 2 bases, leaving 9 bases not matched to a gene. CDR3 in DNA: TGTGCCAGCAGCCCCACGGGGCAGGGGGCCTACGAGCAGTACTTC. This sequence encodes CASSPTGQGAYEQYF.

The chain couples TRBV5-6 to TRBJ1-2; the match to TRBD1 covers 7 bases. The CDR3 has 13 residues. V shed 4 bases, J shed 10 bases, and the junction held 10 bases outside the gene matches. From germline, CDR1 is SGHDT and CDR2 YYEEEE. The chain's CDR3 is CASSPIGTADYTF. CDR3 nucleotides: TGTGCCAGCAGCCCGATCGGGACAGCGGACTACACCTTC. The whole variable domain, remainder taken from reference TRBV5-6 and TRBJ1-2, is DAGVTQSPTHLIKTRGQQVTLRCSPKSGHDTVSWYQQALGQGPQFIFQYYEEEERQRGNFPDRFSGHQFPNYSSELNVNALLLGDSALYLCASSPIGTADYTFGSGTRLTVV.